This T cell receptor beta chain is from a study of intratumoral heterogeneity in liver cancer. Describing the broader study: In the full roughly 13-patient cohort, the median age was 63 years and the majority of patients were male. To investigate intratumor heterogeneity, the study integrated RNA-seq, DNA sequencing, TCR-seq and SNP array data drawn from multiple regions of hepatocellular carcinoma specimens. Of the approximately 69 multiregional samples collected from 14 HCC patients in the overall cohort, under 55 were tumoral regions and around 20 were adjacent nontumoral regions. What the study reported, not specific to this receptor: The authors noted a relatively low number of patients and under-sampled tumor-infiltrating lymphocyte representation as limitations.

All patients had early-stage hepatocellular carcinoma and received no therapy before surgical resection. Sampled areas lacked macroscopic evidence of necrosis or hemorrhage. TCR sequencing (ImmunoSeq) was performed on multiple regions from two patients. Frozen resection tissue samples were collected at a distance of at least 1 cm from each other. The N label marked samples taken from nontumoral liver tissue adjacent to the tumor. Genomic DNA was isolated from bulk tissue with the DNeasy blood and tissue kit. V gives up 5 bases and J gives up 7 bases, and the segment between their germline ends measures 17 bases. The germline V gene (reference sequence) yields LNHDA for CDR1 and SQIVND for CDR2. From its cysteine to its phenylalanine, the CDR3 spans 14 amino acids. Solely the CDR3 DNA is kept, with 42 bases framed from the first base. TCR beta chain CDR3 regions were sequenced from genomic DNA using the immunoSEQ assay. Primers annealing to V and J segments amplified rearranged VDJ segments. On the authors' methods: The ImmunoSeq Analyzer software was used to compute clonality and richness metrics. Clones with differential abundance between regions were identified with Fisher's exact test combined with a beta-binomial method for additional stringency. The table was pulled from immuneACCESS by TCRdb, which kept in-frame rearrangements only. Such tables lose some clones; where checked, under half of the loss comes from unresolved V genes, and the rest has no known cause. That table supplies the V and J calls and clone size; D and trimming were determined from the DNA. The sample table records 20,000 to 25,000 clones; approximately 73% of these occur just once. The ten largest clonotypes hold approximately 18% of the sample.

There are a few counts of this clone. Its antigen is still unknown. The input lacks base qualities; no much larger clone sits a single base away. This chain is built from TRBV19 and TRBJ1-1; the D gene is perhaps TRBD1, from 5 matching bases. The sample here was tumor-adjacent normal tissue, taken before any cancer treatment. This receptor was obtained from a woman in her 70s with hepatocellular carcinoma. The nucleotide sequence is TGTGCCAGTAGTTTCCGGGACGGAGAGAATGAAGCTTTCTTT. Its translation reads: CASSFRDGENEAFF.